This TCR beta chain was captured by sequencing in a study of shared clonotypes between healthy human individuals. Study summary: CD4 naive cells filled three plates per donor, CD4 memory three, CD8 naive two and CD8 memory one. Notes on the study in general: The sharing of about 5% of naive CD4 clonotypes was seen across a few donors. Depth was large, yet rarefaction showed that sorted-subset sequencing was incomplete.

Generated by immunoSEQ multiplex PCR, the TCRdb table keeps only in-frame clones and is missing some. Of more than 2 million clones listed, 90% to 95% are singletons. A remark on this clone: What it binds is not known.

All donors qualified as healthy HIV-negative adults and had experienced no recent acute infections or vaccinations. The sequence was obtained from a young man in good health. The sequenced sample consisted of naive CD4+ T cells sorted from blood. The subset: CD45RA+ positively selected.

The CDR3 protein is CASSPETEQFF. CDR3 sequence (DNA): TGTGCCAGCTCACCAGAGACTGAGCAGTTCTTC. The chain recombines TRBV18 with TRBJ2-1; the D is unclear. The germline CDR1 and CDR2 sequences are KGHSH and LQKENI. This CDR3 is built from 11 residues. V was shortened by 2 bases and J by 9 bases, with 5 bases between the two germline ends.